This T cell receptor (beta chain) appears in the sequencing data of a study of control samples from healthy donors and cancer patients. Only in-frame clones appear in the TCRdb table, and some are missing; sequencing was by immunoSEQ multiplex PCR. The sample contains some 130,000 clones, about 90% of which appear only once. Sequencing used blood. The origin of this receptor is a woman in her forties or fifties in good health.

The CDR3 is CASSLYTEGNTIYF. The CDR3, as DNA: TGTGCCAGCAGTTTATACACTGAAGGAAACACCATATATTTT. The chain has TRBV6-6 and TRBJ1-3; no definite D call. V lost 4 bases and J lost 4, with 11 bases in between. From germline, CDR1 is MNHNY and CDR2 SVGAGI (reference sequence). The CDR3 length is 14 residues.